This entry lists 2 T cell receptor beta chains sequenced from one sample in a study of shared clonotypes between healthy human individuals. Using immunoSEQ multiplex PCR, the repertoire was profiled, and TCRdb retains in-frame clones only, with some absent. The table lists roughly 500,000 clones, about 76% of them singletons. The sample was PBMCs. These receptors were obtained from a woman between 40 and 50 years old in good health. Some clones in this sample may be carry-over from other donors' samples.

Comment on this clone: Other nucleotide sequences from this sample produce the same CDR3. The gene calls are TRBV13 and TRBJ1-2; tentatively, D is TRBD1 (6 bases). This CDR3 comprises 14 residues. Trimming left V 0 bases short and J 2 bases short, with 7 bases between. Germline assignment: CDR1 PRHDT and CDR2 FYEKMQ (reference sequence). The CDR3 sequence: CASSLGTGNYGYTF. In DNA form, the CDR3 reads TGTGCCAGCAGCTTAGGGACAGGCAACTATGGCTACACCTTC.

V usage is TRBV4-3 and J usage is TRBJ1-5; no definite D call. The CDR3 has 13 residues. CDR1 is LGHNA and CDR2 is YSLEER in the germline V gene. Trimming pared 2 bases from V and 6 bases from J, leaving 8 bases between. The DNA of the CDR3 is TGCGCCAGCAGCCAATCTGTGAGTCAGCCCCAGCATTTT. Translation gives CASSQSVSQPQHF.